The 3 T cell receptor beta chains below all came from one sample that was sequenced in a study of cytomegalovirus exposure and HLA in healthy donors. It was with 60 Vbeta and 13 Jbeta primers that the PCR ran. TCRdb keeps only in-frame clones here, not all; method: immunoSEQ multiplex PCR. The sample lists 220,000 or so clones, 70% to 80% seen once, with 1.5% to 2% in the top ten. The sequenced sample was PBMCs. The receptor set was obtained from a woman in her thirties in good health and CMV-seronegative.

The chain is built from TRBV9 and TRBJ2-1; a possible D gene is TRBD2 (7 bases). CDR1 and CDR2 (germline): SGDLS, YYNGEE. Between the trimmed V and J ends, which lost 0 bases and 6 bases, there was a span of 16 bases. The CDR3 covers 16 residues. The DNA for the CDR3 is TGTGCCAGCAGCGTAGGACCCTGGGGGGGGCCCAATGAGCAGTTCTTC. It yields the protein CASSVGPWGGPNEQFF.

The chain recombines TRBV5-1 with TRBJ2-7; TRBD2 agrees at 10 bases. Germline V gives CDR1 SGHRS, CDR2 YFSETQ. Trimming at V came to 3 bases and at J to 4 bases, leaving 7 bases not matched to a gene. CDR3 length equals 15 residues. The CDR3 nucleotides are TGCGCCAGCAGCTCCTGGACTAGCGGAACGTACGAGCAGTACTTC. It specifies CASSSWTSGTYEQYF.

The CDR3 spells CASSLVHGQGMNTEAFF. CDR3 DNA: TGCGCCAGCAGCCTAGTACACGGACAGGGGATGAACACTGAAGCTTTCTTT. The V call is TRBV5-1, the J call TRBJ1-1; 9 bases agree with TRBD1. The CDR3 covers 17 residues. Germline lookup yields CDR1 SGHRS and CDR2 YFSETQ. The ends lost 4 bases at V and 0 bases at J; junction bases unmatched: 10.